A single sample is the source of the 5 T cell receptor beta chains below, sequenced in a study of T-cell reconstitution after alpha-beta-depleted transplantation in children. Unique molecular identifiers were incorporated when the TCRbeta library was constructed. TCRdb processed the PCR reads anew with MiXCR; each CDR3 protein has one entry. The sample carries under 250,000 distinct CDR3 sequences, about 15% recorded once. The source was PBMCs, mostly from graft donor cells, collected 360 days after TCRalphabeta/CD19-depleted stem cell transplant. These receptors were collected from a male patient aged 2 to 9 who had a stem cell transplant for acute lymphoblastic leukemia, so the T cells may come from the graft donor.

This clonotype has a handful of counts. The chain is built from TRBV7-2 and TRBJ1-5; the D gene is possibly TRBD1 (5 bases). The ends were cut back, 1 base at V and 3 bases at J, with 16 bases in the middle. CDR3 size: 17 residues. Germline V gene sequence: CDR1 SGHTA, CDR2 FQGNSA. In nucleotides, the CDR3 is TGTGCCAGCAGCTTAGGATGGGGGGGAAAGTCCAATCAGCCCCAGCATTTT. It is translated as CASSLGWGGKSNQPQHF. Together with reference TRBV7-2 and TRBJ1-5, the CDR3 gives the full variable domain: GAGVSQSPSNKVTEKGKDVELRCDPISGHTALYWYRQSLGQGLEFLIYFQGNSAPDKSGLPSDRFSAERTGGSVSTLTIQRTQQEDSAVYLCASSLGWGGKSNQPQHFGDGTRLSIL.

This clonotype was recorded a few times. This rearrangement joins TRBV5-1 to TRBJ2-3, with D hard to call. Germline values: CDR1 SGHRS, CDR2 YFSETQ. V was pared by 4 bases and J by 6 bases, with 9 bases between. The CDR3 covers 12 residues. The CDR3 coding sequence is TGCGCCAGCAGCCCTGGGGTGGATACGCAGTATTTT. Its protein is CASSPGVDTQYF. Using reference TRBV5-1 and TRBJ2-3 for the parts outside the CDR3, the full variable domain is KAGVTQTPRYLIKTRGQQVTLSCSPISGHRSVSWYQQTPGQGLQFLFEYFSETQRNKGNFPGRFSGRQFSNSRSEMNVSTLELGDSALYLCASSPGVDTQYFGPGTRLTVL.

The rearrangement uses TRBV11-2 and TRBJ1-1; D gene ambiguous. This CDR3 has 15 residues. Germline lookup yields CDR1 SGHAT and CDR2 FQNNGV. Trimming cost V 5 bases and J 6 bases, with 19 bases left between them. CDR3 bases: TGTGCCAGCAGCGCAGCCCAGACCGATCCTTCTGAAGCTTTCTTT. Translated, it gives CASSAAQTDPSEAFF.

In this sample, this clonotype turned up a few times. The V call is TRBV4-3, the J call TRBJ2-7, with a weak D call TRBD1 (6 bases). The V end lost 2 bases, the J end lost 2 bases, and 13 bases lay between the germline ends. The germline CDR1 and CDR2 sequences are LGHNA and YSLEER. The CDR3 has 15 residues. In DNA form, the CDR3 reads TGCGCCAGCAGCCAAACCCCGTGGGGGCCCTACGAGCAGTACTTC. Amino acids: CASSQTPWGPYEQYF.

This clonotype was picked up a small number of times. The gene calls are TRBV12-3 or TRBV12-4 and TRBJ2-5; possible D gene TRBD2, 6 bases. V lost 7 bases to trimming and J lost 2 bases, with 11 bases between them. This CDR3 region has 13 residues. The DNA of the CDR3 is TGTGCCAGCATTCGCGCGGGGCAAGAGACCCAGTACTTC. Its translation is CASIRAGQETQYF.